The source of this TCR beta chain is a study of cytomegalovirus exposure and HLA in healthy donors. Study-wide results and limits: TCR beta chains numbering under 200 were designated cytomegalovirus-associated. When analyzed later, a missense DCLRE1C variant was found to be linked to TCR beta V- and J-gene trimming.

With 60 Vbeta and 13 Jbeta primers, the PCR was carried out. TCRdb's table, derived via immunoSEQ multiplex PCR, lists solely in-frame clones and lacks some. The sample records roughly 110,000 clones, 79% being singletons. About this clone itself: Its specificity is unknown.

This CDR3 contains 18 residues. The germline CDR1 and CDR2 sequences are SGHTA and FQGNSA. V gave up 4 bases and J gave up 1 base, with 20 bases separating them. This clonotype was obtained from a woman aged 18-29 years in good health and CMV-seropositive. Material for sequencing was PBMCs. J is TRBJ2-1 and V is TRBV7-2; D possibly corresponds to TRBD1 (5 bases). The CDR3 sequence: CASSSTDTFKGSYNEQFF. CDR3 DNA: TGTGCCAGCAGCTCGACGGACACTTTCAAGGGTTCCTACAATGAGCAGTTCTTC.